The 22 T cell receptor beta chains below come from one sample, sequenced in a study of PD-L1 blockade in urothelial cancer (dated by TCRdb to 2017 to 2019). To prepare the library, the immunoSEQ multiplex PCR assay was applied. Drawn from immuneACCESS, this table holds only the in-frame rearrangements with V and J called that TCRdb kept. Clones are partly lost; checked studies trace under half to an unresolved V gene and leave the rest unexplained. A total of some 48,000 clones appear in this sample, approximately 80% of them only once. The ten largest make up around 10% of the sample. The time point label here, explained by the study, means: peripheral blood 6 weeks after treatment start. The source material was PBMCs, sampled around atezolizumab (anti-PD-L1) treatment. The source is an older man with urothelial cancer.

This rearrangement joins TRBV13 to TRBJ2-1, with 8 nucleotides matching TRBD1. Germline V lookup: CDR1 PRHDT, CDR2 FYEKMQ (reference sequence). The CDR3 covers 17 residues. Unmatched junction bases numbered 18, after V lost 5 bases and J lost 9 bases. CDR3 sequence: CASSLRTGKGAKGEQFF. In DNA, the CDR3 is TGTGCCAGCAGCCTGAGGACAGGGAAGGGGGCAAAGGGTGAGCAGTTCTTC.

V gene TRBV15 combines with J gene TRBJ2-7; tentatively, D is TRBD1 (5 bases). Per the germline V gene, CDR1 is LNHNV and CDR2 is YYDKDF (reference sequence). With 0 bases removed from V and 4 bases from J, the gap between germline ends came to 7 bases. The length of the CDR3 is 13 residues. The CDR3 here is CATSRDREYEQYF. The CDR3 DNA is TGTGCCACCAGCAGAGACAGGGAATACGAGCAGTACTTC.

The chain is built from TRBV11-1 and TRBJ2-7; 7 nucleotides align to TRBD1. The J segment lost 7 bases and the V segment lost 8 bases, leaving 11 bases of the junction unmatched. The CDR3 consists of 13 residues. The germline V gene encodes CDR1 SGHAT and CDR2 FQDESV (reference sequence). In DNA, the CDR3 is TGTGCCAGCCGAAGGGACAGATCCACAGAGCAGTACTTC. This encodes CASRRDRSTEQYF.

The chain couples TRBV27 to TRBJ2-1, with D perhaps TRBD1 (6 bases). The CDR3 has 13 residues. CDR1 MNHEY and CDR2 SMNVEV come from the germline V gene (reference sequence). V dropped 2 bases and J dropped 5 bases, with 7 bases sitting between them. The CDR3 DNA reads TGTGCCAGCAGTTTAAGGGGGAACAATGAGCAGTTCTTC. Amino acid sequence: CASSLRGNNEQFF.

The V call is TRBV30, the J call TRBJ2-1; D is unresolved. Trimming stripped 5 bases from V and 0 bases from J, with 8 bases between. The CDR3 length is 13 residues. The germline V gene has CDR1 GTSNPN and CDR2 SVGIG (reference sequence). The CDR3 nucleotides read TGTGCCTGGGAGTCGTACTCCTACAATGAGCAGTTCTTC. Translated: CAWESYSYNEQFF.

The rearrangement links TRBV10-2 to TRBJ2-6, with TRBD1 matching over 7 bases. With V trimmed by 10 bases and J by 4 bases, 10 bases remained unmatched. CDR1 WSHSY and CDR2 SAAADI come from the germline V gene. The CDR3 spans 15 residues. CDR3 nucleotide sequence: TGCGCCATCACAGGGGCGTTCTCCGGGGCCAACGTCCTGACTTTC. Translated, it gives CAITGAFSGANVLTF.

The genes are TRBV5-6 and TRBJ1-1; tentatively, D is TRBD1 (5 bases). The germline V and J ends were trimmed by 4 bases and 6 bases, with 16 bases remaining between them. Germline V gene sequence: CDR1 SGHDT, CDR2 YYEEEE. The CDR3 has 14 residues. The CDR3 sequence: CASSDWTKVAEAFF. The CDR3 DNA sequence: TGTGCCAGCAGCGACTGGACAAAGGTAGCTGAAGCTTTCTTT.

The CDR3 is CASSLVVDTQYF. The CDR3 DNA follows: TGTGCCAGCAGCTTGGTAGTAGATACGCAGTATTTT. This sequence joins TRBV5-6 and TRBJ2-3; D gene unclear. In germline, CDR1 is SGHDT, CDR2 YYEEEE. With 0 bases removed from V and 5 bases from J, the gap between germline ends came to 4 bases. The CDR3 is 12 amino acids.

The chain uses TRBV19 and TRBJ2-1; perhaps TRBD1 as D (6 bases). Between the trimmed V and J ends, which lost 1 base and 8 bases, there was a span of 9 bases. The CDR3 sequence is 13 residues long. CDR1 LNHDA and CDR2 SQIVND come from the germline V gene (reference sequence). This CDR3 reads CASSIGRQDEQFF. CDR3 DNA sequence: TGTGCCAGTAGTATAGGGCGACAGGATGAGCAGTTCTTC.

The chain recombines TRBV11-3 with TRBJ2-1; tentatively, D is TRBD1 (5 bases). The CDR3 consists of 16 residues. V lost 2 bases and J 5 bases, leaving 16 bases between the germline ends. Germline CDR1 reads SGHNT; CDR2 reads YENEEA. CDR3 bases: TGTGCCAGCAGCTTATACGCGACAGCAACGGACAATGAGCAGTTCTTC. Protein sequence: CASSLYATATDNEQFF.

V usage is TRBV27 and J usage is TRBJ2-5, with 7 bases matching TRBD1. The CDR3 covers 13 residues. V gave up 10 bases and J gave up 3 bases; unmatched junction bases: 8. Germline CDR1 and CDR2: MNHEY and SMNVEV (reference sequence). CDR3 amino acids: CATPRQGKETQYF. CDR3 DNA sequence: TGTGCCACCCCCCGACAGGGTAAAGAGACCCAGTACTTC.

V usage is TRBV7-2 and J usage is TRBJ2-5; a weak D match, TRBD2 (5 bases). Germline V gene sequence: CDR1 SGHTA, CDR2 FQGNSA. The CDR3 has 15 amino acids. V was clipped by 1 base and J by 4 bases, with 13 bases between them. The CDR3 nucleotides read TGTGCCAGCAGCTTAGTTTTAGGGAGTCGAGAGACCCAGTACTTC. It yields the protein CASSLVLGSRETQYF.

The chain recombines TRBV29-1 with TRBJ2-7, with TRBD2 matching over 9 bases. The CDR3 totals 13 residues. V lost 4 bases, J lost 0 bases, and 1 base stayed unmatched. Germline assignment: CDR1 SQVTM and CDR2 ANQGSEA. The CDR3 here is CSVGLAASYEQYF. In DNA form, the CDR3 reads TGCAGCGTTGGACTAGCGGCCTCCTACGAGCAGTACTTC.

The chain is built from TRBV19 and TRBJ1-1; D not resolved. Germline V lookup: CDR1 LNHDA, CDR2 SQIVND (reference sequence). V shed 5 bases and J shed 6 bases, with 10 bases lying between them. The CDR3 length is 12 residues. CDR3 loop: CASSALYAEAFF. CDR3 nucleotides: TGTGCCAGTAGTGCCCTCTACGCTGAAGCTTTCTTT. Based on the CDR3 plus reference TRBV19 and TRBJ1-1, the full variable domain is DGGITQSPKYLFRKEGQNVTLSCEQNLNHDAMYWYRQDPGQGLRLIYYSQIVNDFQKGDIAEGYSVSREKKESFPLTVTSAQKNPTAFYLCASSALYAEAFFGQGTRLTVV.

This CDR3 is CASSVEQGAPTDTQYF. The CDR3 region has the DNA TGTGCCAGCAGCGTAGAACAGGGGGCGCCCACAGATACGCAGTATTTT. The rearrangement links TRBV9 to TRBJ2-3; 9 positions match TRBD1. CDR3 length: 16 amino acids. V lost 0 bases to trimming and J lost 2 bases; unmatched junction nucleotides: 4. Germline lookup yields CDR1 SGDLS and CDR2 YYNGEE.

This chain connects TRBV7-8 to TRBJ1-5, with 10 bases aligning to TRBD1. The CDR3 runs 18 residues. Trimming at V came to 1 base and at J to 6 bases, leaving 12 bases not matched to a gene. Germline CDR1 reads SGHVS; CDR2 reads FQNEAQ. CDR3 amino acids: CASSLEATGGSVGQPQHF. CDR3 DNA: TGTGCCAGCAGCTTAGAGGCGACAGGGGGCTCGGTAGGTCAGCCCCAGCATTTT.

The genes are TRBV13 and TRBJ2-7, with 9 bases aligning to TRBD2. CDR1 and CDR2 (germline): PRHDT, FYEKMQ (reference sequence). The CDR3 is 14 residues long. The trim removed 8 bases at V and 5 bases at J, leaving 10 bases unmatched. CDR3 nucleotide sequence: TGTGCCAGCGGCCGAGCGGGAGGTTCCCACGAGCAGTACTTC. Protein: CASGRAGGSHEQYF.

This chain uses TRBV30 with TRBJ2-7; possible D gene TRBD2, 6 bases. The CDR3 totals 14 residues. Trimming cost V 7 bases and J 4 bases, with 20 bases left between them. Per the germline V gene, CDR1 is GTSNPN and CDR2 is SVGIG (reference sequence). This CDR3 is CASRAWGGLYEQYF. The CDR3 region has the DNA TGTGCCTCCAGGGCCTGGGGAGGTTTGTACGAGCAGTACTTC.

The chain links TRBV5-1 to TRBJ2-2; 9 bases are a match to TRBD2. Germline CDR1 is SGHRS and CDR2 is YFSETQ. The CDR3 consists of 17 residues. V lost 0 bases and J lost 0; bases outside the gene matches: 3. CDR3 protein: CASSLGPSGANTGELFF. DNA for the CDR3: TGCGCCAGCAGCTTGGGGCCTAGCGGGGCGAACACCGGGGAGCTGTTTTTT. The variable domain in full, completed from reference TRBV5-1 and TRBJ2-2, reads KAGVTQTPRYLIKTRGQQVTLSCSPISGHRSVSWYQQTPGQGLQFLFEYFSETQRNKGNFPGRFSGRQFSNSRSEMNVSTLELGDSALYLCASSLGPSGANTGELFFGEGSRLTVL.

The CDR3 DNA is TGTGCCAGCAAGGCCGGGACATCCGTTTTGGGGGAGCAGTACTTC. Translated, it gives CASKAGTSVLGEQYF. The rearrangement uses TRBV2 and TRBJ2-7; maybe TRBD1 (6 bases). CDR1 is SNHLY, CDR2 FYNNEI, per germline. V was trimmed by 7 bases and J by 7 bases, leaving 23 bases between them. This CDR3 has 15 amino acids. The entire variable domain, with the rest obtained from reference TRBV2 and TRBJ2-7, is as follows: EPEVTQTPSHQVTQMGQEVILRCVPISNHLYFYWYRQILGQKVEFLVSFYNNEISEKSEIFDDQFSVERPDGSNFTLKIRSTKLEDSAMYFCASKAGTSVLGEQYFGPGTRLTVT.

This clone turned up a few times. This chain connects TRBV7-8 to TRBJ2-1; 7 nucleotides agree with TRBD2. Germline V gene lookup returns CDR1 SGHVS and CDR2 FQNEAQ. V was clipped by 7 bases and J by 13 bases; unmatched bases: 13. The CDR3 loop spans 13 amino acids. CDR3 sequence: CASTVFSGGEQFF. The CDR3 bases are TGTGCCAGCACCGTCTTCTCGGGAGGTGAACAGTTCTTC.

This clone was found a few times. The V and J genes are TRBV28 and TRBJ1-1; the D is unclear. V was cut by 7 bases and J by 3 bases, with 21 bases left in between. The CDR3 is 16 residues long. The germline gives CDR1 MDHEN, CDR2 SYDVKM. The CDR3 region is CASTFPSRGSDTEAFF. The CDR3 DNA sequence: TGTGCCAGCACCTTCCCATCCCGAGGCAGTGACACTGAAGCTTTCTTT.